This T cell receptor beta chain was profiled in a study of cytomegalovirus exposure and HLA in healthy donors. Note on this clone: What it binds is not known.

The PCR ran on 60 Vbeta and 13 Jbeta primers. Profiled with immunoSEQ multiplex PCR; TCRdb holds only in-frame clones, not every one. In all, the sample yields about 110,000 clones. Overall study findings and caveats: Three of the chains that were CMV-associated were confirmed in vitro to be specific for CMV antigens. Cytomegalovirus status was reportedly diagnosed by the classifier with high specificity and sensitivity. Accurate prediction of most subjects' HLA-A and HLA-B alleles from TCR beta sequences was reported. Later analysis reportedly placed an Asian-associated ancestry cluster below the roughly 700-donor mean in N-insertions.

Germline V gene data show CDR1 as MNHEY and CDR2 as SMNVEV (reference sequence). The CDR3 has 14 amino acids. The V gene end was trimmed by 6 bases and the J gene end by 9 bases; junction bases not matched to a gene: 6. The sequenced material came from PBMCs. The sequence came from a young man in good health and CMV-seronegative. J is TRBJ1-6 and V is TRBV27; 9 bases agree with TRBD1. The CDR3 loop reads CASSQQGAFSPLHF. CDR3 nucleotide sequence: TGTGCCAGCAGCCAACAGGGGGCGTTTTCACCCCTCCACTTT.